A selection of T cell receptor beta chains follows, all from one sample in a study of spatial heterogeneity in lung cancer. In TCRdb, the 5' RACE reads were re-called with MiXCR into one record per CDR3 protein. The table includes 20,000 to 25,000 distinct CDR3 sequences, approximately 4.5% detected once. Source: PBMCs, taken at surgery. The source is a male donor with early-stage non-small cell lung cancer. CDR3s include the opening cysteine and the closing phenylalanine or tryptophan. The D gene is left open where the match is weak. The listing skips clone size in some rows; elsewhere it reads once, few, many or a size class.

d_call: NA; j_call: TRBJ1-5; clone_size: many; v_call: TRBV5-8; cdr3_nt: TGTGCCAGCAGCTTGGGACAGAAAGTCAATCAGCCCCAGCATTTT; cdr3_aa: CASSLGQKVNQPQHF
d_call: TRBD2; j_call: TRBJ2-5; clone_size: many; v_call: TRBV7-6; cdr3_nt: TGTGCCAGCAGCCCTGGACTAGGTCTTGTGGGGACCCAGTACTTC; cdr3_aa: CASSPGLGLVGTQYF
d_call: TRBD1; j_call: TRBJ2-3; clone_size: many; v_call: TRBV12-3/TRBV12-4; cdr3_nt: TGTGCCAGCAGTCTAGGACAGGGGCGCACAGATACGCAGTATTTT; cdr3_aa: CASSLGQGRTDTQYF
d_call: TRBD1; j_call: TRBJ2-7; clone_size: few; v_call: TRBV12-3/TRBV12-4; cdr3_nt: TGTGCCAGCAGCAAGGGACAGGGTGGGGCCTACGAGCAGTACTTC; cdr3_aa: CASSKGQGGAYEQYF
d_call: NA; j_call: TRBJ2-4; clone_size: NA; v_call: TRBV12-3/TRBV12-4; cdr3_nt: TGTGCCAGCAGTTTTGGTAGGGAAAGCATTCAGTACTTC; cdr3_aa: CASSFGRESIQYF
d_call: TRBD1; j_call: TRBJ1-1; clone_size: many; v_call: TRBV7-9; cdr3_nt: TGTGCCAGCAGCTCCTCCGGGACAGGGAGGGTAACTGAAGCTTTCTTT; cdr3_aa: CASSSSGTGRVTEAFF
d_call: NA; j_call: TRBJ2-4; clone_size: many; v_call: TRBV5-6; cdr3_nt: TGTGCCAGCAGCTTTCGACCTTCCAAAAACATTCAGTACTTC; cdr3_aa: CASSFRPSKNIQYF
d_call: TRBD2; j_call: TRBJ2-7; clone_size: many; v_call: TRBV11-2; cdr3_nt: TGTGCCAGCAGCTCCGGACTAGCGGGAGGTCTTACGGAGCAGTACTTC; cdr3_aa: CASSSGLAGGLTEQYF
d_call: TRBD2; j_call: TRBJ2-1; clone_size: NA; v_call: TRBV7-3; cdr3_nt: TGTGCCAGCAGCTTAACGGGGCGGGGGAAGGATGAGCAGTTCTTC; cdr3_aa: CASSLTGRGKDEQFF
d_call: NA; j_call: TRBJ2-7; clone_size: NA; v_call: TRBV15; cdr3_nt: TGTGCCCACCTGGGGCCAACCTACGAGCAGTACTTC; cdr3_aa: CAHLGPTYEQYF
d_call: TRBD1; j_call: TRBJ1-5; clone_size: many; v_call: TRBV7-2; cdr3_nt: TGTGCCAGCAGCCCTATTACAGGGGGCAATCAGCCCCAGCATTTT; cdr3_aa: CASSPITGGNQPQHF
d_call: NA; j_call: TRBJ2-7; clone_size: many; v_call: TRBV5-1; cdr3_nt: TGCGCCAGCAGCTTGGCCGCAGGGGACGAGCAGTACTTC; cdr3_aa: CASSLAAGDEQYF
d_call: NA; j_call: TRBJ2-1; clone_size: many; v_call: TRBV20-1; cdr3_nt: TGCAGTGCCACAACTAGGGAAACGCTCAGTGGTGAGCAGTTCTTC; cdr3_aa: CSATTRETLSGEQFF
d_call: NA; j_call: TRBJ2-1; clone_size: many; v_call: TRBV28; cdr3_nt: TGTGCCAGCTCCACCCCCTTGTGGAAGGTCGAAGAGCAGTTCTTC; cdr3_aa: CASSTPLWKVEEQFF
d_call: NA; j_call: TRBJ2-2; clone_size: NA; v_call: TRBV6-5; cdr3_nt: TGTGCCAGCAGTTACGACAGAGTCACCGGGGAGCTGTTTTTT; cdr3_aa: CASSYDRVTGELFF
d_call: TRBD2; j_call: TRBJ2-1; clone_size: few; v_call: TRBV20-1; cdr3_nt: TGCAGTGCCGGGGGGGGCAATGAGCAGTTCTTC; cdr3_aa: CSAGGGNEQFF
d_call: TRBD1; j_call: TRBJ2-1; clone_size: many; v_call: TRBV25-1; cdr3_nt: TGTGCCAGCAGTGAATCCCACAGGGGGCGGGGGTACAATGAGCAGTTCTTC; cdr3_aa: CASSESHRGRGYNEQFF
d_call: NA; j_call: TRBJ1-5; clone_size: many; v_call: TRBV20-1; cdr3_nt: TGCAGTGCTAAAAGGTACAGGAGCAATCAGCCCCAGCATTTT; cdr3_aa: CSAKRYRSNQPQHF
d_call: NA; j_call: TRBJ1-1; clone_size: NA; v_call: TRBV7-2; cdr3_nt: TGTGCCAGCAGCCGGGGACACGGGAACACTGAAGCTTTCTTT; cdr3_aa: CASSRGHGNTEAFF
d_call: NA; j_call: TRBJ1-5; clone_size: many; v_call: TRBV6-5; cdr3_nt: TGTGCCAGCAGTTACAGACCTAATCAGCCCCAGCATTTT; cdr3_aa: CASSYRPNQPQHF
d_call: NA; j_call: TRBJ2-1; clone_size: many; v_call: TRBV9; cdr3_nt: TGTGCCAGCAGCGGTGACGGTCGATCAAACAATGAGCAGTTCTTC; cdr3_aa: CASSGDGRSNNEQFF
d_call: NA; j_call: TRBJ2-5; clone_size: NA; v_call: TRBV20-1; cdr3_nt: TGCAGTGCTAGGGGGCTTGGGATAGGAGAGACCCAGTACTTC; cdr3_aa: CSARGLGIGETQYF
d_call: NA; j_call: TRBJ2-3; clone_size: many; v_call: TRBV29-1; cdr3_nt: TGCAGCGTTGTGGCAGGGTTAGCAGATACGCAGTATTTT; cdr3_aa: CSVVAGLADTQYF
d_call: TRBD2; j_call: TRBJ2-1; clone_size: many; v_call: TRBV12-3/TRBV12-4; cdr3_nt: TGTGCCAGCAGTTTAGCCCAGCTAGCGGGAGATCCCAATGAGCAGTTCTTC; cdr3_aa: CASSLAQLAGDPNEQFF
d_call: TRBD2; j_call: TRBJ2-5; clone_size: many; v_call: TRBV9; cdr3_nt: TGTGCCAGCAGCGGACCCGGTACTAGCGGGAGAGGAGAGACCCAGTACTTC; cdr3_aa: CASSGPGTSGRGETQYF
d_call: NA; j_call: TRBJ2-3; clone_size: many; v_call: TRBV12-3/TRBV12-4; cdr3_nt: TGTGCCAGCAGTCTCCGGGGCGCAACAGATACGCAGTATTTT; cdr3_aa: CASSLRGATDTQYF
d_call: TRBD2; j_call: TRBJ2-1; clone_size: many; v_call: TRBV7-3; cdr3_nt: TGTGCCAGCAGCTTCTCAGCGGGGGGCACCAAGGATGAGCAGTTCTTC; cdr3_aa: CASSFSAGGTKDEQFF
d_call: NA; j_call: TRBJ2-5; clone_size: many; v_call: TRBV11-1; cdr3_nt: TGTGCCAGCAGCTTAGGCTGGGTACAAGAGACCCAGTACTTC; cdr3_aa: CASSLGWVQETQYF
d_call: NA; j_call: TRBJ2-2; clone_size: many; v_call: TRBV5-6; cdr3_nt: TGTGCCAGCAGCTTGGAGGGCAGTTACACCGGGGAGCTGTTTTTT; cdr3_aa: CASSLEGSYTGELFF
d_call: TRBD1; j_call: TRBJ2-2; clone_size: many; v_call: TRBV6-5; cdr3_nt: TGTGCCAGCGGGCGGGACAGGACCCCCGGGGAGCTGTTTTTT; cdr3_aa: CASGRDRTPGELFF
d_call: NA; j_call: TRBJ2-5; clone_size: medium-sized; v_call: TRBV7-9; cdr3_nt: TGTGCCAGCAGCCCGGACGGACCATGGGGGGACCAGTACTTC; cdr3_aa: CASSPDGPWGDQYF
d_call: TRBD1; j_call: TRBJ1-2; clone_size: many; v_call: TRBV2; cdr3_nt: TGTGCCAGCAGTGATGGGACAGGGAGAGATCGGATCTATGGCTACACCTTC; cdr3_aa: CASSDGTGRDRIYGYTF
d_call: NA; j_call: TRBJ2-1; clone_size: many; v_call: TRBV7-7; cdr3_nt: TGTGCTAGCAGCTTCGGGGTGTACAATGAGCAGTTCTTC; cdr3_aa: CASSFGVYNEQFF
d_call: NA; j_call: TRBJ2-5; clone_size: NA; v_call: TRBV5-1; cdr3_nt: TGCGCCAGCAGCTCGCAATCAGGTTTCGGGGAGACCCAGTACTTC; cdr3_aa: CASSSQSGFGETQYF
d_call: NA; j_call: TRBJ2-3; clone_size: once; v_call: TRBV6-5; cdr3_nt: TGTGCCAGCAGTTACTCGAAGATTTCCACAGATACGCAGTATTTT; cdr3_aa: CASSYSKISTDTQYF
d_call: NA; j_call: TRBJ2-7; clone_size: many; v_call: TRBV6-5; cdr3_nt: TGTGCCAGCAGTTCCGCACCTAGGAGCTCCTACGAGCAGTACTTC; cdr3_aa: CASSSAPRSSYEQYF
d_call: TRBD2; j_call: TRBJ2-1; clone_size: NA; v_call: TRBV19; cdr3_nt: TGTGCCAGTACCCAATTCACTAGCGGGAGGAATGAGCAGTTCTTC; cdr3_aa: CASTQFTSGRNEQFF
d_call: NA; j_call: TRBJ1-3; clone_size: many; v_call: TRBV11-2; cdr3_nt: TGTGCCAGCAGCTTAGTTACCGGCTTTGGAAACACCATATATTTT; cdr3_aa: CASSLVTGFGNTIYF
d_call: NA; j_call: TRBJ2-7; clone_size: many; v_call: TRBV5-5; cdr3_nt: TGTGCCAGCAGCTTGAATGTGGCAGGGTGGTACTTC; cdr3_aa: CASSLNVAGWYF
d_call: TRBD1; j_call: TRBJ1-4; clone_size: many; v_call: TRBV2; cdr3_nt: TGTGCCAGCAGAAAGACAGGGATCGGTGAAAAACTGTTTTTT; cdr3_aa: CASRKTGIGEKLFF
d_call: TRBD1; j_call: TRBJ2-7; clone_size: many; v_call: TRBV6-5; cdr3_nt: TGTGCCAGCAGAGGGACAGGGTCCTACGAGCAGTACTTC; cdr3_aa: CASRGTGSYEQYF
d_call: NA; j_call: TRBJ1-2; clone_size: few; v_call: TRBV6-5; cdr3_nt: TGTGCCAGCAGTTACTCGATCCAGGGGTCTGGCTACACCTTC; cdr3_aa: CASSYSIQGSGYTF
d_call: NA; j_call: TRBJ2-7; clone_size: few; v_call: TRBV30; cdr3_nt: TGTGCCTGGAGTGGGACAGTGAGCGAGCAGTACTTC; cdr3_aa: CAWSGTVSEQYF
d_call: NA; j_call: TRBJ2-2; clone_size: NA; v_call: TRBV23-1; cdr3_nt: TGCGCCAGCCCCGTCCAGCAGGGACACCGGGTGCTGTTTTTT; cdr3_aa: CASPVQQGHRVLFF
d_call: NA; j_call: TRBJ1-1; clone_size: many; v_call: TRBV5-6; cdr3_nt: TGTGCCAGCAGCTTGAGATCACAAGCTTTCTTT; cdr3_aa: CASSLRSQAFF
d_call: TRBD2; j_call: TRBJ2-3; clone_size: many; v_call: TRBV6-5; cdr3_nt: TGTGCCAGCAGTTACTCTTCTGAGCGGGACACAGATACGCAGTATTTT; cdr3_aa: CASSYSSERDTDTQYF
d_call: TRBD2; j_call: TRBJ2-1; clone_size: many; v_call: TRBV6-2/TRBV6-3; cdr3_nt: TGTGCCAGCAGTTATGGGACTAGCGGGAGTAGTGAGCAGTTCTTC; cdr3_aa: CASSYGTSGSSEQFF
d_call: TRBD2; j_call: TRBJ2-2; clone_size: many; v_call: TRBV7-9; cdr3_nt: TGTGCCAGCAGCCAGCCGGGGGGTGCGAACACCGGGGAGCTGTTTTTT; cdr3_aa: CASSQPGGANTGELFF
d_call: TRBD2; j_call: TRBJ2-7; clone_size: medium-sized; v_call: TRBV29-1; cdr3_nt: TGCAGCGTTGCAAGGACTAGCGGCTACGAGCAGTACTTC; cdr3_aa: CSVARTSGYEQYF
d_call: TRBD2; j_call: TRBJ2-2; clone_size: many; v_call: TRBV5-1; cdr3_nt: TGCGCCAGCAGCTTTCCGGGACTAGCGGGAGAGGCCGGGGAGCTGTTTTTT; cdr3_aa: CASSFPGLAGEAGELFF
d_call: NA; j_call: TRBJ1-4; clone_size: NA; v_call: TRBV12-3/TRBV12-4; cdr3_nt: TGTGCCAGCAGTCTGCAGGGGAGGAGGCTGAATGAAAAACTGTTTTTT; cdr3_aa: CASSLQGRRLNEKLFF
d_call: TRBD1; j_call: TRBJ1-5; clone_size: few; v_call: TRBV6-5; cdr3_nt: TGTGCCAGTCGGGACAGGGGTACCCTTAGCAATCAGCCCCAGCATTTT; cdr3_aa: CASRDRGTLSNQPQHF
d_call: NA; j_call: TRBJ1-6; clone_size: many; v_call: TRBV6-5; cdr3_nt: TGTGCCAGCAGTTACGTGAATTCACCCCTCCACTTT; cdr3_aa: CASSYVNSPLHF
d_call: NA; j_call: TRBJ2-5; clone_size: many; v_call: TRBV28; cdr3_nt: TGTGCCAGCAGCAAAATAGCCCACTCTGGGGAGACCCAGTACTTC; cdr3_aa: CASSKIAHSGETQYF
d_call: NA; j_call: TRBJ2-3; clone_size: many; v_call: TRBV7-2; cdr3_nt: TGTGCCAGCAGCTTAGTCAGGCCAGATACGCAGTATTTT; cdr3_aa: CASSLVRPDTQYF